This is a list of T cell receptor beta chains from one sample in a study of early stage breast cancer tumors. Sequencing used immunoSEQ multiplex PCR; TCRdb keeps in-frame clones, though not all of them. Here the sample spans tens of thousands of clones, roughly 55% being singletons. Sequencing was performed on breast tumor tissue. The receptor set was obtained from a person aged 45 to 59 with breast cancer. Both conserved end residues are trimmed from each CDR3.

CDR3,V,J
ASSFDQGAGEQF,TRBV7-3,TRBJ2-1
AWRPAGSYNEQF,TRBV30,TRBJ2-1
ASSVFGGNEKLF,TRBV6-1,TRBJ1-4
ASSDPPNREDYANYGYT,TRBV6-4,TRBJ1-2
ASSLSSDQPQH,TRBV27,TRBJ1-5
ASSDDSGSPYNEQF,TRBV6-4,TRBJ2-1
ASSVAPGSGVTDTQY,TRBV9,TRBJ2-3
ASSPRQGVIYGYT,TRBV5-1,TRBJ1-2
ASSEPIGRAGELF,TRBV25-1,TRBJ2-2
ASSESTSGIRYNEQF,TRBV10-2,TRBJ2-1
ASSYGRGGQPQH,TRBV6-6,TRBJ1-5
AITRGPQETQY,TRBV10-3,TRBJ2-5
ASSTPGTGSNYGYT,TRBV19,TRBJ1-2
ASSLAYSSGNTIY,TRBV5-1,TRBJ1-3
ASSPGVTYEQY,TRBV7-9,TRBJ2-7
ASSLFGGGPGTRRDTQY,TRBV27,TRBJ2-3
ASQDNLPREQY,TRBV9,TRBJ2-7
AWRISGQGSHYGYT,TRBV30,TRBJ1-2
ASSAGQGEGYGYT,TRBV4-1,TRBJ1-2
ACAGGPMNTEAF,TRBV30,TRBJ1-1
ASSYGRRINEKLF,TRBV27,TRBJ1-4
ASTGSLGIVQETQY,TRBV7-6,TRBJ2-5
ASSLAGSSYEQY,TRBV13,TRBJ2-7
ASSLVVGGYEQY,TRBV7-9,TRBJ2-7
ASSQAGSSGELF,TRBV4-1,TRBJ2-2
ASSPSYTYEQY,TRBV9,TRBJ2-7
AWRDTGQRTQY,TRBV30,TRBJ2-3
ASSIVTGSGDTQY,TRBV19,TRBJ2-3
ASSQDFTSGAYEQY,TRBV4-3,TRBJ2-7
ASSLSVAGSYEQY,TRBV5-6,TRBJ2-7
SVNRGPSEQY,TRBV29-1,TRBJ2-7
ASSTPGKARTDTQY,TRBV5-1,TRBJ2-3
ASSIVFGLGFQPQH,TRBV19,TRBJ1-5
ASSSPGLAATYEQY,TRBV5-1,TRBJ2-7
ASSSWRGQGQPQH,TRBV7-2,TRBJ1-5
ASSALDRNTEAF,TRBV6-4,TRBJ1-1
SARVPDTQY,TRBV20-1,TRBJ2-3
ASSQDWQGGSNYGYT,TRBV4-3,TRBJ1-2
ASSYRAANTIY,TRBV6-6,TRBJ1-3
ASSVGGVNTEAF,TRBV9,TRBJ1-1
ASSRLGGGSNYGYT,TRBV6-6,TRBJ1-2
ASSEDGGSGTFLTDTQY,TRBV19,TRBJ2-3
AISERASTGELF,TRBV10-3,TRBJ2-2
ASSQGENQATEQY,TRBV4-3,TRBJ2-7
ASSPKELLLSDTQY,TRBV19,TRBJ2-3
ASSLKLARTDTQY,TRBV27,TRBJ2-3
ASSLDPTGTTNYGYT,TRBV7-9,TRBJ1-2
ASSPTGGSNYGYT,TRBV28,TRBJ1-2
ASSVLPTGSNGELF,TRBV9,TRBJ2-2
AWSPRHLHNEQF,TRBV30,TRBJ2-1
ASVPSAGAKETQY,TRBV7-9,TRBJ2-5
ASSVDTDTQY,TRBV9,TRBJ2-3
ASSFTSGSDTQY,TRBV11-1,TRBJ2-3
AWSTDRQETQY,TRBV30,TRBJ2-5
ASSSAGKLRIRNTEAF,TRBV7-6,TRBJ1-1
ASSLGWGGGNTIY,TRBV7-2,TRBJ1-3